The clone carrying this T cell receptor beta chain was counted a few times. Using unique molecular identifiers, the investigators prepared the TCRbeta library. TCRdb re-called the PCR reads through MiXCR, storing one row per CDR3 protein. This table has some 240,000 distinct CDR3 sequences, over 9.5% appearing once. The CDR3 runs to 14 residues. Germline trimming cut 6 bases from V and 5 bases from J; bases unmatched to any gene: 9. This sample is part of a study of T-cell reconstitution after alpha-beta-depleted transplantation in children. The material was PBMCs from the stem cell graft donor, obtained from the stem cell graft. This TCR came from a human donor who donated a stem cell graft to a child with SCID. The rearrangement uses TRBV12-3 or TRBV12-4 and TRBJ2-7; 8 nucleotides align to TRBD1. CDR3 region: CASRRTGREHEQYF. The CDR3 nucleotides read TGTGCCAGCAGGCGGACAGGGCGAGAGCACGAGCAGTACTTC.